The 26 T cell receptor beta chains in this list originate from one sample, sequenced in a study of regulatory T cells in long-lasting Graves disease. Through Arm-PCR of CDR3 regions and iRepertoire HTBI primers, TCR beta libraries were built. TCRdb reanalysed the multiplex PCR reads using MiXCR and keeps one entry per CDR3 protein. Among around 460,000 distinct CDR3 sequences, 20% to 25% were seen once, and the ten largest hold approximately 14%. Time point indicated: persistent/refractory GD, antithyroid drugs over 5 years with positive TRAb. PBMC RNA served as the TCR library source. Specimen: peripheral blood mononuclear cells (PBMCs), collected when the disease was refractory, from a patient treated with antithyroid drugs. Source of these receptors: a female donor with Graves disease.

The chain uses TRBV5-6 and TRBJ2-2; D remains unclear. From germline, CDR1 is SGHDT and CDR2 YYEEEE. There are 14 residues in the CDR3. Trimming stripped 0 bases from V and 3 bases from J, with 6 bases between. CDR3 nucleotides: TGTGCCAGCAGCTTGGTGGCAGACACCGGGGAGCTGTTTTTT. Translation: CASSLVADTGELFF. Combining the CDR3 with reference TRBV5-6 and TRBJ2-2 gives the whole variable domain DAGVTQSPTHLIKTRGQQVTLRCSPKSGHDTVSWYQQALGQGPQFIFQYYEEEERQRGNFPDRFSGHQFPNYSSELNVNALLLGDSALYLCASSLVADTGELFFGEGSRLTVL.

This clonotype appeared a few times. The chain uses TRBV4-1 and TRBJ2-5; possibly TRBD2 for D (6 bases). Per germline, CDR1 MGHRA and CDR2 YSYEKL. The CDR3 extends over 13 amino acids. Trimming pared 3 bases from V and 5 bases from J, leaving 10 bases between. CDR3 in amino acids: CASSQLRGETQYF. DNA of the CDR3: TGCGCCAGCAGCCAGCTCCGGGGGGAGACCCAGTACTTC.

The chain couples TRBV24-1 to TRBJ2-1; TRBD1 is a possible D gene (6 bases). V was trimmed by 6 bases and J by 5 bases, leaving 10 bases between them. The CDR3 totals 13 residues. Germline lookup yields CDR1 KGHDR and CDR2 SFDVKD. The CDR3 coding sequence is TGTGCCACCAGTAATCCAGGGGACAATGAGCAGTTCTTC. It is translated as CATSNPGDNEQFF.

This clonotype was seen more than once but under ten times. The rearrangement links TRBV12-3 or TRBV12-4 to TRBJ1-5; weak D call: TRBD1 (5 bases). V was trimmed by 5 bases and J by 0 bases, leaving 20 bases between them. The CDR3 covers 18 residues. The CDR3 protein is CASSPARVGLTSNQPQHF. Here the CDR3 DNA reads TGTGCCAGCAGTCCCGCCAGGGTTGGGCTTACTAGCAATCAGCCCCAGCATTTT.

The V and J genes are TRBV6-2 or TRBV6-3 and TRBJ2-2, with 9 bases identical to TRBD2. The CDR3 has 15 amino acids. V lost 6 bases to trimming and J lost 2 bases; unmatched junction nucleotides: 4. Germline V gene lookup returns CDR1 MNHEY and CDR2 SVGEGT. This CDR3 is CASRVAGVNTGELFF. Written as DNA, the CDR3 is TGTGCCAGCAGAGTAGCGGGGGTTAACACCGGGGAGCTGTTTTTT.

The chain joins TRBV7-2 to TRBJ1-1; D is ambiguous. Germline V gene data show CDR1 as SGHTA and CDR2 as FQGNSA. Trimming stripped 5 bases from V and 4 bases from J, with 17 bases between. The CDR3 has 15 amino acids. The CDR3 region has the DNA TGTGCCAGCAGCCCACCTGGCTCCTGGGGCACTGAAGCTTTCTTT. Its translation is CASSPPGSWGTEAFF.

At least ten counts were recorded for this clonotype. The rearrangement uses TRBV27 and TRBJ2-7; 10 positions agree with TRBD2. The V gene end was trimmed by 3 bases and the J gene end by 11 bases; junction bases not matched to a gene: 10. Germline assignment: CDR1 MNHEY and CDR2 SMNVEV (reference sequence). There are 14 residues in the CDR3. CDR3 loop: CASSLNFLAGVEYF. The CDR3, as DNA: TGTGCCAGCAGTTTGAATTTTCTAGCGGGAGTTGAGTACTTC.

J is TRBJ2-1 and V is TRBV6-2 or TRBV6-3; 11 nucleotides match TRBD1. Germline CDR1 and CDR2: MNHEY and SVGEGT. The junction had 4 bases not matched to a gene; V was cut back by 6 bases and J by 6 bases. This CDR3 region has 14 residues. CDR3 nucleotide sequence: TGTGCCAGCAGCGGGACAGGGGGGATCAATGAGCAGTTCTTC. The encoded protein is CASSGTGGINEQFF.

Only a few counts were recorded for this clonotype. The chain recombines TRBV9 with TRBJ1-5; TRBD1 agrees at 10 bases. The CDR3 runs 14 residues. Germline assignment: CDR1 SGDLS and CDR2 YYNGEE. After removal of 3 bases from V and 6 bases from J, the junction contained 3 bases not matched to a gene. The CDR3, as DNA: TGTGCCAGCAGCGAGGGACAGGGGACTCAGCCCCAGCATTTT. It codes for CASSEGQGTQPQHF.

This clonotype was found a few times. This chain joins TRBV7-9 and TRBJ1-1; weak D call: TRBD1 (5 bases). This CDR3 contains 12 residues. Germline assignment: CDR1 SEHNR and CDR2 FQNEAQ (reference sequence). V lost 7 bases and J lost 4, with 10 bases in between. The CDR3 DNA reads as TGTGCCAGCACCTTTAGGGGCACTGAAGCTTTCTTT. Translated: CASTFRGTEAFF.

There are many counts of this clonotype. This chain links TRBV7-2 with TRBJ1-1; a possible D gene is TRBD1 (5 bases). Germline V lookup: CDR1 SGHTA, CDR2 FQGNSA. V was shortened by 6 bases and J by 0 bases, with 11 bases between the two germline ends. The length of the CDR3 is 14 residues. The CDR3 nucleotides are TGTGCCAGCAGTCTCGGGACCCTGAACACTGAAGCTTTCTTT. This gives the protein CASSLGTLNTEAFF.

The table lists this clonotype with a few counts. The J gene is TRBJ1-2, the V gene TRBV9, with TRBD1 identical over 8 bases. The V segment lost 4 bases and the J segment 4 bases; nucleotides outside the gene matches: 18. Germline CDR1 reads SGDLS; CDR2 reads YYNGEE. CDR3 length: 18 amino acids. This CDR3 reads CASSPEGAGGQSFYGYTF. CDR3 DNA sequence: TGTGCCAGCAGCCCAGAGGGGGCAGGGGGCCAATCGTTCTATGGCTACACCTTC.

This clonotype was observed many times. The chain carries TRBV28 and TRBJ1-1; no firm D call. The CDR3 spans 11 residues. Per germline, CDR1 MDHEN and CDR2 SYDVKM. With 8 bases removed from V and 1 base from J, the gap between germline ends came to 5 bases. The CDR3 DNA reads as TGTGCCAGCCTAACGAACACTGAAGCTTTCTTT. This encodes CASLTNTEAFF.

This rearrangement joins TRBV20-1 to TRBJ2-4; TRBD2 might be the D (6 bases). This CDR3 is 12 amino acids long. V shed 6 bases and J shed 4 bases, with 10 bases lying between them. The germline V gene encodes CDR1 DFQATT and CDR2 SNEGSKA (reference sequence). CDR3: CSAAGIKNIQYF. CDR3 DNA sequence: TGCAGTGCGGCGGGGATTAAAAACATTCAGTACTTC.

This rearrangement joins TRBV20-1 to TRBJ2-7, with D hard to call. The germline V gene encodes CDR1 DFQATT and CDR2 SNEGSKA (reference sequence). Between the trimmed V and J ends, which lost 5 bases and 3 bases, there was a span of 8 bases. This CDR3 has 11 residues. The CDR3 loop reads CSAHSFYEQYF. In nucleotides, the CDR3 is TGCAGTGCTCACTCCTTCTACGAGCAGTACTTC.

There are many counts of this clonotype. CDR3 in DNA: TGCAGCGTGGCGGGAAACTATGGCTACACCTTC. It translates to CSVAGNYGYTF. V usage is TRBV29-1 and J usage is TRBJ1-2; D remains unclear. V shed 6 bases and J shed 2 bases, with 7 bases lying between them. In germline, CDR1 is SQVTM, CDR2 ANQGSEA. This CDR3 is 11 amino acids long.

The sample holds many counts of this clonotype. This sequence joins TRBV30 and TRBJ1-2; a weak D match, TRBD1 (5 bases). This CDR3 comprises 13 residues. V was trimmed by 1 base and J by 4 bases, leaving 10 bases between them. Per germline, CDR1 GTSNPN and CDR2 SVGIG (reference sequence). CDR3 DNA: TGTGCCTGGAGTGCAGGGTTTGGCTATGGCTACACCTTC. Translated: CAWSAGFGYGYTF.

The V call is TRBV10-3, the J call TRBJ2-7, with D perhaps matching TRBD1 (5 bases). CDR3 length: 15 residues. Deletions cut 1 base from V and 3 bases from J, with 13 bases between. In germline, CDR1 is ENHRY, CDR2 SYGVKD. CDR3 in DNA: TGTGCCATCAGTGAGTGGCCAGGGCAGGGCTACGAGCAGTACTTC. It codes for CAISEWPGQGYEQYF.

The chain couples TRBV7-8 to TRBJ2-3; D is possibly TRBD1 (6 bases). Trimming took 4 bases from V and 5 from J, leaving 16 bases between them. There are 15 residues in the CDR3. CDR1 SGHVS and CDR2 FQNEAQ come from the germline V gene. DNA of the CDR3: TGTGCCAGCAGCTCGACAGGCCGCCGTAGAGATACGCAGTATTTT. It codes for CASSSTGRRRDTQYF.

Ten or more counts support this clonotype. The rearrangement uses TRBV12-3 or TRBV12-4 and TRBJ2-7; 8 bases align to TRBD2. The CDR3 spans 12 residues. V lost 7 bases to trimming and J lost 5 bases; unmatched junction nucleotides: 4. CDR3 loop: CASTPGGNEQYF. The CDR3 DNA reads TGTGCCAGCACCCCGGGGGGGAACGAGCAGTACTTC.

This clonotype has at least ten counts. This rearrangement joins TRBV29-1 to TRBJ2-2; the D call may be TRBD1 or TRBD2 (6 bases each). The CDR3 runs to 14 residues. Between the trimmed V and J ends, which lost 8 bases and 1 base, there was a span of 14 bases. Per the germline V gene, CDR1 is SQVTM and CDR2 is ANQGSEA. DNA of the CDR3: TGCAGCAGTCAGGAGGGGGGGAACACCGGGGAGCTGTTTTTT. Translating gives CSSQEGGNTGELFF.

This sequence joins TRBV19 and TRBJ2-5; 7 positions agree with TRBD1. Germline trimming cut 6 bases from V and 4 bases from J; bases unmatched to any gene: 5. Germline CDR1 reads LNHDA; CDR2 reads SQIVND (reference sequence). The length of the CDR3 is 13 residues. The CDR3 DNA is TGTGCCAGTAGGGTGACAGGGAGAGAGACCCAGTACTTC. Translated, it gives CASRVTGRETQYF. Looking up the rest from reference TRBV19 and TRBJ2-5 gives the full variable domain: DGGITQSPKYLFRKEGQNVTLSCEQNLNHDAMYWYRQDPGQGLRLIYYSQIVNDFQKGDIAEGYSVSREKKESFPLTVTSAQKNPTAFYLCASRVTGRETQYFGPGTRLLVL.

This CDR3 is CASSLDLKNSPLHF. Written as DNA, the CDR3 is TGTGCCAGCAGCTTGGATCTGAAAAATTCACCCCTCCACTTT. The chain links TRBV5-6 to TRBJ1-6; D unclear. Germline loops: CDR1 SGHDT, CDR2 YYEEEE. This CDR3 is 14 amino acids long. Between the trimmed V and J ends, which lost 0 bases and 7 bases, there was a span of 8 bases. The full variable domain, in which reference TRBV5-6 and TRBJ1-6 provide the parts outside the CDR3, is DAGVTQSPTHLIKTRGQQVTLRCSPKSGHDTVSWYQQALGQGPQFIFQYYEEEERQRGNFPDRFSGHQFPNYSSELNVNALLLGDSALYLCASSLDLKNSPLHFGNGTRLTVT.

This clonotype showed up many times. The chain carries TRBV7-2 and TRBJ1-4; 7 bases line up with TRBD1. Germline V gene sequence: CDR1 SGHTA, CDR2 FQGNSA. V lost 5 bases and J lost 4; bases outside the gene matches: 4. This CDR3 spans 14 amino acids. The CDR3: CASSRTGINEKLFF. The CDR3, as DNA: TGTGCCAGCAGCCGGACAGGCATTAATGAAAAACTGTTTTTT.

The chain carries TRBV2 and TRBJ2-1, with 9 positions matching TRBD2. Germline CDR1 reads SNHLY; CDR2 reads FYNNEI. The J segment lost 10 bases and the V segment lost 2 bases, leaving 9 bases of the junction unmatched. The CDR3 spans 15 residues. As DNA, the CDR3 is TGTGCCAGCAGTGAATTGGGCGGGAGGGCCTCGGAGCAGTTCTTC. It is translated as CASSELGGRASEQFF.

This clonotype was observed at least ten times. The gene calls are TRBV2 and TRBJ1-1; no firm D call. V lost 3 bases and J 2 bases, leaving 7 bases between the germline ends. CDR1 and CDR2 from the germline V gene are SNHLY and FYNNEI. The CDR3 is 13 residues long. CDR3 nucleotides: TGTGCCAGCAGTGACAGGAGCAACACTGAAGCTTTCTTT. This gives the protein CASSDRSNTEAFF.